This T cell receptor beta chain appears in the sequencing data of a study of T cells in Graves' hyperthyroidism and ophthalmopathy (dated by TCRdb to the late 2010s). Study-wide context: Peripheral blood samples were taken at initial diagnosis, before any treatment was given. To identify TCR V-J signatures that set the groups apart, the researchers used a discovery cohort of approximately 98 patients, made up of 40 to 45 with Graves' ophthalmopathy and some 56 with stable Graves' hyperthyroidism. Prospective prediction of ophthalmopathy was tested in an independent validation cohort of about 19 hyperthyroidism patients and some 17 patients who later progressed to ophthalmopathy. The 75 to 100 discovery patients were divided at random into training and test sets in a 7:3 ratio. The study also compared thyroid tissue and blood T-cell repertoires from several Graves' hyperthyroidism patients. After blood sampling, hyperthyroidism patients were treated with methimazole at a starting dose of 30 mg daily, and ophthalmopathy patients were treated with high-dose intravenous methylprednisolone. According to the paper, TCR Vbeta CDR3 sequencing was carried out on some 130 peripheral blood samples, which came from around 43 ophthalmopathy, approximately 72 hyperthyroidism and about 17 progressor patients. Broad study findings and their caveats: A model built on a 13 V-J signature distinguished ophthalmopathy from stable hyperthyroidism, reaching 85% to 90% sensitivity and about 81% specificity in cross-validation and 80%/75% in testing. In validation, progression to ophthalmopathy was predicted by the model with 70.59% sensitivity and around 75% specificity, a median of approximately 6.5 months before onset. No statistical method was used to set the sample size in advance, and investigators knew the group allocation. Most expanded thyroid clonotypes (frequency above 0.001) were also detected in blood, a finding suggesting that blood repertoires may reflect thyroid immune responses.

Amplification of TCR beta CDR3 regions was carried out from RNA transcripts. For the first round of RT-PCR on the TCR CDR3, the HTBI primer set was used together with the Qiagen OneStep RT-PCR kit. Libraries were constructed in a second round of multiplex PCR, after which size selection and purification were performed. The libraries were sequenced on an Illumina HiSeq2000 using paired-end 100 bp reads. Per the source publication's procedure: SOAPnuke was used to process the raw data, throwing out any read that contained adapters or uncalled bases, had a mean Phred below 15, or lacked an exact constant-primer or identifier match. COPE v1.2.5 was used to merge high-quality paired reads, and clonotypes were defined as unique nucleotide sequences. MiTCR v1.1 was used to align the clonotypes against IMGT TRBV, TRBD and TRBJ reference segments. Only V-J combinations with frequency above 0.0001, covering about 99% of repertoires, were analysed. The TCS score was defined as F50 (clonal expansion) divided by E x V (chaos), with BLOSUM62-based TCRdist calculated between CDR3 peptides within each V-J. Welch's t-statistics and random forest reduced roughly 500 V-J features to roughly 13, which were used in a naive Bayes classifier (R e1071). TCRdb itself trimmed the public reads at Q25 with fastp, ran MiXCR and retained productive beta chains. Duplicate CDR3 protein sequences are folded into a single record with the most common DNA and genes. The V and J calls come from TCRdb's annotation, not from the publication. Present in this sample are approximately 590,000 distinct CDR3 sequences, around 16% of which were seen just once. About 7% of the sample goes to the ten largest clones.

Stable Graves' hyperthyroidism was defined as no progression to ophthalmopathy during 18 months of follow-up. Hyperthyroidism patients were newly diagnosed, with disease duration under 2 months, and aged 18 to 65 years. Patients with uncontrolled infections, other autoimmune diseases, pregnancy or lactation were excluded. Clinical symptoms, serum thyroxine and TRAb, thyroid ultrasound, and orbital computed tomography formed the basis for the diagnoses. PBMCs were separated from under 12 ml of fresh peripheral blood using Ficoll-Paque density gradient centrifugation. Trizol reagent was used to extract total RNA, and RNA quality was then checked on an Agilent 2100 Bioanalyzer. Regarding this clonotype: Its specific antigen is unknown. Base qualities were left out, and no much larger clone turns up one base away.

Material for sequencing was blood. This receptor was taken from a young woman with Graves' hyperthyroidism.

This receptor has the CDR3 CSARDLGQGDSGNTIYF. Here is the DNA: TGCAGTGCTAGAGATTTGGGACAGGGGGACTCTGGAAACACCATATATTTT. The chain was built from TRBV20-1 and TRBJ1-3, with 11 middle bases fitting TRBD1. According to the germline V gene (reference sequence), CDR1 reads DFQATT and CDR2 reads SNEGSKA. Germline trimming: 0 bases from V, 0 bases from J; junction bases outside gene matches: 4. Including the terminal cysteine and phenylalanine, the CDR3 comprises 17 residues. Of all the DNA, just the CDR3 is kept, 51 bases in frame from base 1.